The next 2 T cell receptor beta chains were all read from a single sample in a study of T cell repertoires in cytomegalovirus infection. From the reads, TCRdb called clonotypes with MiXCR, one entry per CDR3 protein. This sample has roughly 230,000 distinct CDR3 sequences, with about 20% found just once. Sequenced: CD8+ T cells from PBMCs. These receptors were taken from a human donor in good health (CMV status not recorded). Some clones in this sample may be carry-over from other donors' samples.

This clonotype was counted once. The rearrangement joins TRBV6-5 to TRBJ2-7; 9 bases agree with TRBD1. J was trimmed by 2 bases and V by 2 bases; bases with no gene match: 4. CDR1 MNHEY and CDR2 SVGAGI come from the germline V gene. The CDR3 has 15 residues. The CDR3 region has the DNA TGTGCCAGCAGTTACAGACAGGGGGTTACCTACGAGCAGTACTTC. This codes for CASSYRQGVTYEQYF.

This clonotype was seen at least ten times. J is TRBJ2-7 and V is TRBV6-1, with 7 nucleotides matching TRBD1. After removal of 6 bases from V and 6 bases from J, the junction contained 2 bases not matched to a gene. Germline CDR1 and CDR2: MNHNS and SASEGT. This CDR3 has 11 amino acids. CDR3 in amino acids: CASRTGLEQYF. CDR3 in DNA: TGTGCCAGCAGGACAGGGCTCGAGCAGTACTTC.